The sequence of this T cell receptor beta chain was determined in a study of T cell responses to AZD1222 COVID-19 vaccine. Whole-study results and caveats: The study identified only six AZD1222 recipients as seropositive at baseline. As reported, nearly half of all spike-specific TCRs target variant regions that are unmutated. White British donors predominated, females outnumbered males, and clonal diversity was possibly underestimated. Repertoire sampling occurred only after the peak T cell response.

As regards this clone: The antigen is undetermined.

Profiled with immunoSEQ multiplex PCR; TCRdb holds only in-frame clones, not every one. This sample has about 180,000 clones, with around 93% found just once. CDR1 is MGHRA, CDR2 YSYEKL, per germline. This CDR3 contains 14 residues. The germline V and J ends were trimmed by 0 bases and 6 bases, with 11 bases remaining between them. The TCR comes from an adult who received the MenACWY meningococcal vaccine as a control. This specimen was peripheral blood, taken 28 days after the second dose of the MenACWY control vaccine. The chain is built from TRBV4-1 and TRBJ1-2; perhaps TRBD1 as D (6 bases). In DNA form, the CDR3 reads TGCGCCAGCAGCCAAGATCGGGGGGCGGATGGCTACACCTTC. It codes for CASSQDRGADGYTF.